This T cell receptor beta chain was profiled in a study of CD8+ T cells in alopecia areata. Overall study: Treatment ran 6 to 18 months, with 6 months of follow-up afterward. Study-wide findings and caveats: Administration of tofacitinib significantly diminished scalp clonality and expanded CD8+ clones within the top 100. Lesional scalp displayed greater clonality than normal scalp, most notably in alopecia totalis/universalis.

cDNA reverse transcribed from extracted RNA served as the sequencing template. Measured with immunoSEQ multiplex PCR; TCRdb has only the in-frame clones, and not every one. The data hold some 130,000 clones, with around half observed a single time. Treatment given: oral pan-JAK inhibitor, 5-10 mg twice daily. Concerning this clone: The antigen remains unidentified.

Trimming cost V 5 bases and J 4 bases, with 18 bases left between them. The CDR3 sequence is 15 residues long. Germline CDR1 is SGHDT and CDR2 is YYEEEE. The receptor was isolated from a human donor with alopecia areata. V and J are TRBV5-6 and TRBJ2-5; maybe TRBD2 (7 bases). The material sequenced was CD8+ T cells sorted from blood, taken at week 4, from a patient treated with tofacitinib. In DNA, the CDR3 is TGTGCCAGCAGATGGAGGGGGGGGCGCCCAGAGACCCAGTACTTC. It translates to CASRWRGGRPETQYF.